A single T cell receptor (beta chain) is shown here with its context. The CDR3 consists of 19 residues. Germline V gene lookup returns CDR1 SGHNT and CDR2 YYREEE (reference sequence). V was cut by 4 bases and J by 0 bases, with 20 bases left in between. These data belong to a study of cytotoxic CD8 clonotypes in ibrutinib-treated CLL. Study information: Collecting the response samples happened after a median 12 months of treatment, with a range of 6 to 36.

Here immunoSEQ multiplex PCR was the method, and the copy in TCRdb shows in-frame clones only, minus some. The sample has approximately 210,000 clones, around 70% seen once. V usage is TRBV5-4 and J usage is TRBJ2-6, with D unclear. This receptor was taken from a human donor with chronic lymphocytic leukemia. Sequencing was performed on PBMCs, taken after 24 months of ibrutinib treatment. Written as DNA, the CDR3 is TGTGCCAGCAGCCCGCTGCTAAATATCGGCCGCTCTGGGGCCAACGTCCTGACTTTC. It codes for CASSPLLNIGRSGANVLTF.